This TCR beta chain was recorded in a study of regulatory T cells in long-lasting Graves disease (dated by TCRdb to the early 2020s). Concerning the study at large: Antithyroid drugs had been taken for less than 3 months by newly diagnosed Graves' disease patients. This study used TCR sequencing and RNA sequencing of peripheral blood to compare persistent Graves' disease patients against newly diagnosed Graves' disease patients. The study was conducted in China and was registered as a clinical trial. A total of roughly 35 samples were covered by TCR sequencing, comprising some 13 persistent and 20 or so newly diagnosed Graves' disease patients.

The intended sense of this specimen's time point label: newly diagnosed GD, antithyroid drugs for less than 3 months. RNA was extracted from PBMCs in TRIzol for both TCR sequencing and RNA sequencing. The diagnosis of Graves' disease was made according to American Thyroid Association guidelines. Patients for the study were recruited at an endocrinology department in Xi'an, China. Each patient gave 9 to 10 milliliters of peripheral blood, collected in an EDTA anticoagulant tube. PBMCs were isolated by Ficoll Paque Plus density gradient separation without further T cell sorting. An Agilent 2100 Bioanalyzer and agarose gel were used to assess RNA quality, and a NanoDrop 2000 was used to measure RNA concentration. The protocol used for the library was multiplex PCR. Sequencing took place on an Illumina HiSeq 4000. TCR beta libraries were built with iRepertoire HTBI primers and Arm-PCR amplification of CDR3 regions. PCR products were gel purified before sequencing. Per the original workflow: A total of some 65 TRBV and some 15 TRBJ segments were identified across samples and were used for gene usage analysis of CDR3 amino acid clonotypes. COPE and FqMerger were used to merge filtered high-quality paired reads into contigs. BLAST was used to align contigs to IMGT TRBV, TRBD and TRBJ reference genes, and CDR3 was defined according to IMGT. Clonotypes above 0.1% frequency were classified as highly expanded clones. Repertoire diversity was measured by Shannon entropy, and V-J evenness by the Gini coefficient. Public clonotypes were defined as clonotypes shared by more than one individual. TCRdb redid the processing of the public reads, applying fastp at Q25 and MiXCR, and retained in-frame beta chains. Here each entry gathers all rows of one CDR3 protein and keeps the most common genes and DNA. The V and J calls, along with clone size, are taken from TCRdb and not from the paper's own processing. This sample comprises 440,000 or so distinct CDR3 sequences, 15% of them detected only once. The top ten clonotypes cover around 17% of the sample.

The full study reports these points: Persistent Graves' disease patients showed lower TCR Shannon entropy and fewer highly expanded clones than newly diagnosed patients, suggesting clonal expansion. Patients with persistent disease shared more public clonotypes (about 3,000) than newly diagnosed patients did (around 930). The authors acknowledged the small sample size as a limitation that may reduce accuracy. Persistent disease showed preferential use of TRBV28, TRBJ1-2 and TRBJ2-5, whereas newly diagnosed disease favored TRBV20-1 and TRBJ2-1. Peripheral blood alone was examined, since thyroid tissue, which constituted the primary lesion, could not be accessed. Sequencing and analysis were limited to the TCR beta chain.

At least ten counts were recorded for this clonotype. The specificity of this receptor is unknown. Base qualities are not at hand, and no much larger clone is one base apart. A distance of 16 bases separates the germline ends of V and J, which lose 4 bases and 9 bases respectively. CDR1 SNHLY and CDR2 FYNNEI were looked up in the germline V gene. Measured from the cysteine to the phenylalanine, the CDR3 is 14 residues long. Here the CDR3 DNA is all that survives: 42 bases in frame from base 1. The same data also contributed to another study, on T cells in Graves' hyperthyroidism and ophthalmopathy. The second investigation adds: Stable Graves' hyperthyroidism was defined as the absence of progression to ophthalmopathy over 18 months of follow-up. Hyperthyroidism patients were newly diagnosed, had a disease duration of under 2 months, and were aged 18 to 65 years. The study excluded patients with uncontrolled infections, other autoimmune diseases, pregnancy or lactation. Diagnoses were based on clinical symptoms, serum thyroxine and TRAb, thyroid ultrasound and orbital computed tomography. For the first round of RT-PCR on the TCR CDR3, the HTBI primer set was used together with the Qiagen OneStep RT-PCR kit. Blood samples also contained most of the expanded thyroid clonotypes (frequency above 0.001), which suggests that blood repertoires may reflect thyroid immune responses. A 13 V-J signature model separated ophthalmopathy from stable hyperthyroidism, with around 88% sensitivity and roughly 81% specificity in cross-validation and 80%/75% in testing. In validation, the model predicted progression to ophthalmopathy a median of roughly 6.1 months before onset, with approximately 71% sensitivity and more than 72% specificity. To identify distinguishing TCR V-J signatures, a discovery cohort of around 100 patients was used, comprising 43 with Graves' ophthalmopathy and some 57 with stable Graves' hyperthyroidism. Whether ophthalmopathy could be predicted prospectively was tested in an independent validation cohort made up of 18 to 20 hyperthyroidism patients plus 17 patients who later progressed to ophthalmopathy. For training and testing, the roughly 100 patients in the discovery cohort were randomly divided in a 7:3 ratio. In addition, the study compared T-cell repertoires in thyroid tissue and in blood from six Graves' hyperthyroidism patients. Once sampling was done, hyperthyroidism patients were given methimazole at a starting dose of 30 mg daily, whereas ophthalmopathy patients were given high-dose intravenous methylprednisolone. The libraries were constructed in a second round of multiplex PCR and then size-selected and purified. The libraries were sequenced on an Illumina HiSeq2000 using paired-end 100 bp reads. Raw data were processed with SOAPnuke, discarding reads with adapters, uncalled bases, mean Phred below 15, or no exact constant-primer or identifier match. COPE v1.2.5 was used to merge the high-quality paired reads, and each unique nucleotide sequence was defined as a clonotype. Clonotypes were aligned to IMGT TRBV, TRBD and TRBJ reference segments using MiTCR v1.1. Only V-J combinations with frequency above 0.0001, covering 99.2% of repertoires, were analysed. The TCS score was defined as F50 (clonal expansion) divided by E x V (chaos), with BLOSUM62-based TCRdist calculated between CDR3 peptides within each V-J. Welch's t-statistics and random forest reduced roughly 540 V-J features to around 14, which were used in a naive Bayes classifier (R e1071). No statistical method was used to fix the sample size in advance, and group allocation was not hidden from the investigators. The paper reports TCR Vbeta CDR3 sequencing of some 140 peripheral blood samples: some 44 ophthalmopathy, fewer than 85 hyperthyroidism and about 17 progressor patients.

The sequence came from a woman in her 30s with Graves disease. Donor details come from another sample of the same person, matched by shared clones. The specimen was peripheral blood mononuclear cells (PBMCs), collected at new diagnosis, from a patient treated with antithyroid drugs. The V gene is TRBV2 and the J gene is TRBJ2-1; possibly the D gene is TRBD1, per 5 matching bases. The nucleotide sequence reads TGTGCCAGCAGTGGCAGGGTTGTCTCTAGTGAGCAGTTCTTC. Its protein reads: CASSGRVVSSEQFF.